The 29 T cell receptor beta chains presented below share a single source sample, sequenced in a study of cytomegalovirus exposure and HLA in healthy donors. The repertoire was sequenced with immunoSEQ multiplex PCR; TCRdb's copy has only in-frame clones and lacks some. The data contain about 220,000 clones, around four fifths of them seen just once; the ten biggest clones take up roughly 13%. Sequenced sample: PBMCs. The receptors stem from a woman aged 30 to 39 in good health and CMV-seropositive.

The V gene is TRBV20-1, the J gene TRBJ1-2; D is uncertain. V lost 7 bases, J lost 3 bases, and 9 bases lay in between. Germline assignment: CDR1 DFQATT and CDR2 SNEGSKA (reference sequence). The CDR3 sequence is 11 residues long. CDR3 nucleotide sequence: TGCAGTGTCGACACAGACTATGGCTACACCTTC. Translation gives CSVDTDYGYTF.

In the case of this clone: Other DNA sequences in this sample translate to the same CDR3. V usage is TRBV9 and J usage is TRBJ2-7; no firm D call. The CDR3 spans 12 residues. Germline CDR1 and CDR2: SGDLS and YYNGEE. The V end was cut by 7 bases, the J end by 0 bases, with 8 bases between. The chain's CDR3 is CASGPSSYEQYF. CDR3 DNA sequence: TGTGCCAGCGGGCCGAGCTCCTACGAGCAGTACTTC.

V usage is TRBV11-2 and J usage is TRBJ1-2, with D possibly TRBD1 on 5 matching bases. The V end lost 0 bases, the J end lost 7 bases, and 6 bases lay between the germline ends. This CDR3 is 12 amino acids long. Germline CDR1 SGHAT, CDR2 FQNNGV. CDR3 coding DNA: TGTGCCAGCAGCTTAGAGGGGGGTGGCTACACCTTC. Translated, it gives CASSLEGGGYTF. Supplemented by reference TRBV11-2 and TRBJ1-2, the full variable domain reads EAGVAQSPRYKIIEKRQSVAFWCNPISGHATLYWYQQILGQGPKLLIQFQNNGVVDDSQLPKDRFSAERLKGVDSTLKIQPAKLEDSAVYLCASSLEGGGYTFGSGTRLTVV.

The V call is TRBV5-6, the J call TRBJ2-7; weak D call: TRBD2 (5 bases). Germline-derived CDR1 and CDR2 are SGHDT and YYEEEE. V shed 4 bases and J shed 5 bases, with 13 bases lying between them. This CDR3 contains 13 residues. The CDR3 spells CASSGRWRNEQYF. CDR3 nucleotides: TGTGCCAGCAGCGGTCGGTGGAGGAACGAGCAGTACTTC.

The CDR3 sequence: CASSSGRERNTEAFF. The CDR3 DNA is TGTGCCAGCAGCTCGGGCAGGGAAAGGAACACTGAAGCTTTCTTT. The genes are TRBV7-8 and TRBJ1-1; D is perhaps TRBD1 (5 bases). Trimming cost V 4 bases and J 1 base, with 13 bases left between them. Germline CDR1 is SGHVS and CDR2 is FQNEAQ. This CDR3 is built from 15 residues.

The gene calls are TRBV28 and TRBJ2-7, with 10 bases fitting TRBD1. The V and J ends lost 3 bases and 5 bases, in that order; junction bases with no gene match: 4. The CDR3 extends over 14 amino acids. CDR1 is MDHEN, CDR2 SYDVKM, per germline. The CDR3 DNA sequence: TGTGCCAGCAGTTTGGGACAGGGGAACCACGAGCAGTACTTC. This codes for CASSLGQGNHEQYF.

CDR3 sequence: CATSRDMVRETQYF. DNA of the CDR3: TGTGCCACCAGCAGAGATATGGTCCGTGAGACCCAGTACTTC. This rearrangement joins TRBV15 to TRBJ2-5; D uncertain. Germline V CDR1 and CDR2: LNHNV, YYDKDF (reference sequence). The CDR3 sequence is 14 residues long. Trimming cost V 0 bases and J 5 bases, with 10 bases left between them.

Comments on this clone: One end of the junction fails to match germline, which may point to a read error. The gene calls are TRBV19 and TRBJ1-2; maybe TRBD1 (6 bases). This CDR3 has 13 amino acids. CDR1 is LNHDA, CDR2 SQIVND, per germline (reference sequence). The CDR3 nucleotides read TGTGCCAGTAGTATCGGGGGCGTTCCCGCCAAACACTTC. Translation gives CASSIGGVPAKHF.

The chain is built from TRBV20-1 and TRBJ1-3; D not certain. Germline V lookup: CDR1 DFQATT, CDR2 SNEGSKA (reference sequence). This CDR3 has 11 amino acids. Trimming cost V 2 bases and J 4 bases, with 3 bases left between them. The CDR3 sequence is CSARQGNTIYF. As DNA, the CDR3 is TGCAGTGCTAGACAGGGAAACACCATATATTTT.

The gene calls are TRBV4-2 and TRBJ2-3; D remains ambiguous. Germline loops: CDR1 LGHNA, CDR2 YNFKEQ. The germline V and J ends were trimmed by 0 bases and 1 base, with 8 bases remaining between them. The CDR3 extends over 15 amino acids. As DNA, the CDR3 is TGTGCCAGCAGCCAAGAGCTGAGTGGCACAGATACGCAGTATTTT. Protein sequence: CASSQELSGTDTQYF.

This chain uses TRBV15 with TRBJ1-1; no firm D call. Trimming took 9 bases from V and 3 from J, leaving 11 bases between them. This CDR3 has 12 residues. Per the germline V gene, CDR1 is LNHNV and CDR2 is YYDKDF (reference sequence). The CDR3 region has the DNA TGTGCCACTTCCCACTGGGACACTGAAGCTTTCTTT. This translates into CATSHWDTEAFF.

The chain has TRBV11-2 and TRBJ2-1; TRBD2 matches 10 bases. This CDR3 comprises 16 residues. The J segment lost 8 bases and the V segment lost 1 base, leaving 8 bases of the junction unmatched. From germline, CDR1 is SGHAT and CDR2 FQNNGV. The CDR3 reads CASSLALAGVSDEQFF. The CDR3 DNA sequence: TGTGCCAGCAGCTTAGCGCTAGCGGGAGTCTCCGATGAGCAGTTCTTC.

The rearrangement links TRBV5-1 to TRBJ1-4, with 8 bases fitting TRBD1. This CDR3 is 14 amino acids long. In germline, CDR1 is SGHRS, CDR2 YFSETQ. The junction had 7 bases not matched to a gene; V was cut back by 4 bases and J by 8 bases. This CDR3 is CASSPTGDGEKLFF. Here the CDR3 DNA reads TGCGCCAGCAGCCCGACAGGGGATGGGGAAAAACTGTTTTTT.

The chain carries TRBV30 and TRBJ2-2, with D uncertain. From germline, CDR1 is GTSNPN and CDR2 SVGIG (reference sequence). V lost 4 bases and J lost 6, with 12 bases in between. This CDR3 is 13 amino acids long. CDR3 protein: CAWNPPRAGELFF. DNA of the CDR3: TGTGCCTGGAACCCCCCTAGGGCCGGGGAGCTGTTTTTT. Supplemented by reference TRBV30 and TRBJ2-2, the full variable domain reads SQTIHQWPATLVQPVGSPLSLECTVEGTSNPNLYWYRQAAGRGLQLLFYSVGIGQISSEVPQNLSASRPQDRQFILSSKKLLLSDSGFYLCAWNPPRAGELFFGEGSRLTVL.

This clone appeared once. This chain uses TRBV4-1 with TRBJ1-1; D is undetermined. Germline V lookup: CDR1 MGHRA, CDR2 YSYEKL. The CDR3 consists of 15 residues. The V end lost 1 base, the J end lost 4 bases, and 13 bases lay between the germline ends. The CDR3 sequence: CASSQVNFPGTEAFF. As DNA, the CDR3 is TGCGCCAGCAGCCAAGTTAACTTTCCAGGCACTGAAGCTTTCTTT.

V and J are TRBV2 and TRBJ2-1; D is ambiguous. V was clipped by 6 bases and J by 6 bases, with 15 bases between them. In germline, CDR1 is SNHLY, CDR2 FYNNEI. CDR3 length: 14 amino acids. The CDR3 protein is CASRSTPQSNEQFF. As DNA, the CDR3 is TGTGCCAGCAGATCCACACCCCAGAGCAATGAGCAGTTCTTC.

This rearrangement joins TRBV30 to TRBJ1-5, with TRBD1 matching over 9 bases. Germline CDR1 reads GTSNPN; CDR2 reads SVGIG (reference sequence). CDR3 size: 14 residues. V lost 2 bases and J lost 5; bases outside the gene matches: 4. CDR3 protein: CAWSMGQGHQPQHF. The CDR3 region has the DNA TGTGCCTGGAGTATGGGACAGGGCCATCAGCCCCAGCATTTT.

This clone has ten or more counts. V gene TRBV12-5 combines with J gene TRBJ2-2; D gene unclear. CDR1 and CDR2 from the germline V gene are LGHNT and FRNRAP. The CDR3 sequence is 12 residues long. V gave up 5 bases and J gave up 7 bases, with 8 bases separating them. CDR3 DNA: TGTGCTAGTGGTACTACCCTCGGGGAGCTGTTTTTT. Translated, it gives CASGTTLGELFF.

V usage is TRBV9 and J usage is TRBJ2-2; TRBD1 agrees at 8 bases. In germline, CDR1 is SGDLS, CDR2 YYNGEE. Germline trimming cut 0 bases from V and 7 bases from J; bases unmatched to any gene: 2. The CDR3 has 14 amino acids. CDR3 in DNA: TGTGCCAGCAGCGTAGAAGGGACAGGCGGGGAGCTGTTTTTT. Protein product: CASSVEGTGGELFF.

The V gene is TRBV7-2, the J gene TRBJ2-3, with a tentative D call TRBD2 (6 bases). The CDR3 has 13 residues. Trimming took 5 bases from V and 7 from J, leaving 13 bases between them. The germline CDR1 and CDR2 sequences are SGHTA and FQGNSA. The CDR3 coding sequence is TGTGCCAGCAGCAGTAGCGGAGCACATACGCAGTATTTT. As protein: CASSSSGAHTQYF.

The chain carries TRBV7-3 and TRBJ2-1; 7 bases agree with TRBD1. V was pared by 6 bases and J by 8 bases, with 16 bases of the junction left unmatched. Germline-derived CDR1 and CDR2 are SGHTA and FQGTGA. The CDR3 is 16 residues long. The CDR3 bases are TGTGCCAGCAGTTCCAACTCGGGACAGAGGTTGGATGAGCAGTTCTTC. This translates into CASSSNSGQRLDEQFF.

V gene TRBV6-5 combines with J gene TRBJ2-4; no clear D gene. The CDR3 runs to 15 residues. Deletions cut 0 bases from V and 1 base from J, with 7 bases between. Germline V gene sequence: CDR1 MNHEY, CDR2 SVGAGI. CDR3 in DNA: TGTGCCAGCAGTTACTCGAGTCTGGCCAAAAACATTCAGTACTTC. This codes for CASSYSSLAKNIQYF.

The chain combines TRBV6-4 with TRBJ2-1; the D gene is possibly TRBD2 (6 bases). The germline V and J ends were trimmed by 6 bases and 0 bases, with 9 bases remaining between them. CDR1 and CDR2 (germline): MRHNA, SNTAGT. The CDR3 extends over 14 amino acids. This CDR3 reads CASSPGSSYNEQFF. The CDR3 DNA is TGTGCCAGCAGCCCCGGGAGCTCCTACAATGAGCAGTTCTTC.

The chain recombines TRBV19 with TRBJ1-5; TRBD1 might be the D (5 bases). The CDR3 totals 12 residues. Trimming took 5 bases from V and 6 from J, leaving 8 bases between them. Germline CDR1 LNHDA, CDR2 SQIVND (reference sequence). DNA of the CDR3: TGTGCCAGTAGTGCAGGGCGTCAGCCCCAGCATTTT. This gives the protein CASSAGRQPQHF. Based on the CDR3 plus reference TRBV19 and TRBJ1-5, the full variable domain is DGGITQSPKYLFRKEGQNVTLSCEQNLNHDAMYWYRQDPGQGLRLIYYSQIVNDFQKGDIAEGYSVSREKKESFPLTVTSAQKNPTAFYLCASSAGRQPQHFGDGTRLSIL.

This clone has a handful of counts. The V call is TRBV2, the J call TRBJ2-7; D assignment may be TRBD1 or TRBD2 (6 bases each). Germline CDR1 reads SNHLY; CDR2 reads FYNNEI. The CDR3 consists of 14 residues. V lost 7 bases and J lost 3, with 16 bases in between. This CDR3 is CASKRGPIFYEQYF. CDR3 sequence (DNA): TGTGCCAGCAAACGGGGGCCGATTTTCTACGAGCAGTACTTC. The whole variable domain, remainder taken from reference TRBV2 and TRBJ2-7, is EPEVTQTPSHQVTQMGQEVILRCVPISNHLYFYWYRQILGQKVEFLVSFYNNEISEKSEIFDDQFSVERPDGSNFTLKIRSTKLEDSAMYFCASKRGPIFYEQYFGPGTRLTVT.

This chain connects TRBV7-2 to TRBJ2-1, with 12 bases identical to TRBD2. CDR3 length: 15 residues. Germline CDR1 reads SGHTA; CDR2 reads FQGNSA. J lost 6 bases, V lost 8 bases, and 8 bases had no gene match. The CDR3: CASEPPGLAGNEQFF. The CDR3 coding sequence is TGTGCCAGCGAACCACCGGGACTAGCGGGCAATGAGCAGTTCTTC. Using reference TRBV7-2 and TRBJ2-1 for the parts outside the CDR3, the full variable domain is GAGVSQSPSNKVTEKGKDVELRCDPISGHTALYWYRQSLGQGLEFLIYFQGNSAPDKSGLPSDRFSAERTGGSVSTLTIQRTQQEDSAVYLCASEPPGLAGNEQFFGPGTRLTVL.

This clone appeared once. The rearrangement links TRBV5-4 to TRBJ2-1; 7 positions match TRBD1. Trimming at V came to 0 bases and at J to 10 bases, leaving 10 bases not matched to a gene. The length of the CDR3 is 15 residues. Per germline, CDR1 SGHNT and CDR2 YYREEE (reference sequence). This chain's CDR3 is CASSLAPSGGHEQFF. Here the CDR3 DNA reads TGTGCCAGCAGCTTGGCCCCGTCAGGGGGACACGAGCAGTTCTTC.

The J gene is TRBJ2-6, the V gene TRBV9; possible D gene TRBD1, 6 bases. The germline CDR1 and CDR2 sequences are SGDLS and YYNGEE. With 3 bases removed from V and 2 bases from J, the gap between germline ends came to 15 bases. This CDR3 spans 17 amino acids. The CDR3 loop is CASSEAPEGAGANVLTF. In nucleotides, the CDR3 is TGTGCCAGCAGCGAGGCCCCCGAGGGGGCTGGGGCCAACGTCCTGACTTTC.

The CDR3 bases are TGTGCCTGGACCCCCGGGAACACCGGGGAGCTGTTTTTT. Protein: CAWTPGNTGELFF. The V call is TRBV30, the J call TRBJ2-2; D is undetermined. V lost 4 bases and J lost 1, with 7 bases in between. The germline CDR1 and CDR2 sequences are GTSNPN and SVGIG (reference sequence). The CDR3 loop spans 13 amino acids.